This T cell receptor beta chain was captured by sequencing in a study of T and B cells in COVID-19 patients. About the research overall: COVID-19 patients gave peripheral blood either during active infection or after recovery. Study results and limitations: At recovery TRB diversity and richness exceeded healthy donors, after highly clonal active COVID-19 repertoires. Patients with COVID-19 reportedly showed strongly skewed T cell receptor beta variable and joining gene usage. Symptomatic-phase blood samples from mildly ill patients and early samples from severe cases were scarce.

The germline V gene encodes CDR1 LNHNV and CDR2 YYDKDF (reference sequence). Trimming took 1 base from V and 6 from J; bases not matched to a gene: 10. CDR3 length: 18 amino acids. Multiplex PCR with BIOMED2 TRB-A/B primer pools amplified TRB rearrangements. One entry per CDR3 protein, called by TCRdb with MiXCR from the multiplex PCR reads. The repertoire has tens of thousands of distinct CDR3 sequences, about 31% of them found once; the top ten carry over 1.5%. To note about this clonotype: Its target is not known.

TRB was amplified from around 230-520 ng of blood genomic DNA. The sequence derives from a human donor who had recovered from COVID-19. The rearrangement joins TRBV15 to TRBJ1-4, with 11 bases lining up with TRBD1. The sample taken for sequencing was blood. In DNA, the CDR3 is TGTGCCACCAGCAGAGGTTTCCCGGGACAGGGGGGTGATGAAAAACTGTTTTTT. It codes for CATSRGFPGQGGDEKLFF.